The clone carrying this TCR beta chain was detected many times. Its cognate antigen is unknown. With a duration under 2 months, the hyperthyroidism was newly diagnosed in patients aged 18 to 65. Not enrolled were patients with uncontrolled infection, other autoimmune disease, pregnancy or lactation. The data belong to a study of T cells in Graves' hyperthyroidism and ophthalmopathy. Study details: Before treatment of any kind, peripheral blood was taken at initial diagnosis.

V dropped 5 bases and J dropped 4 bases, with 19 bases sitting between them. Looked up from germline, CDR1 is SGHTA and CDR2 is FQGNSA. The CDR3 is 16 amino acids. The source material, RNA transcripts, was used to amplify TCR beta CDR3 regions. The HTBI primer set was used in a first-round RT-PCR of the TCR CDR3. TCRdb redid the calling of the multiplex PCR reads with MiXCR, one entry per CDR3 protein. This sample has approximately 200,000 distinct CDR3 sequences, with around 17% found just once. Study results and limitations: Patients with ophthalmopathy were separated from those with stable hyperthyroidism by a 13 V-J model.

The rearrangement links TRBV7-2 to TRBJ2-3; no reliable D call. The sequenced sample was blood. The TCR sequence derives from a man in his forties or fifties with Graves' hyperthyroidism. The CDR3 region has the DNA TGTGCCAGCAGCCCCCTAATGTTTAGGGCAGCAGATACGCAGTATTTT. Protein product: CASSPLMFRAADTQYF.